This T cell receptor beta chain appears in the sequencing data of a study of blood T cell repertoires in COVID-19. About the research overall: Some COVID-19 samples were acute and others convalescent; all came from the United States, Italy and Spain.

The CDR3 spans 16 residues. Unmatched junction bases numbered 6, after V lost 4 bases and J lost 1 base. Germline V gene sequence: CDR1 SGHRS, CDR2 YFSETQ. Original processing notes: Researchers report that nucleated cell counts were estimated from reference gene primer amplification. Assay: immunoSEQ multiplex PCR; the TCRdb copy retains only in-frame clones and omits some. Clone size and the V and J calls come from that table; the DNA yielded D and trimming. The sample contains about 130,000 clones, 87% of which appear only once. This TCR was sampled from a man in his fifties with active COVID-19. The V and J genes are TRBV5-1 and TRBJ2-2; 8 nucleotides agree with TRBD1. Material: peripheral blood. The CDR3 protein is CASSPRQGKNTGELFF. DNA for the CDR3: TGCGCCAGCAGCCCAAGACAGGGGAAGAACACCGGGGAGCTGTTTTTT.